This T cell receptor beta chain was observed in a study of blood T cell repertoires in COVID-19. Study at large: PBMCs, B-cell-depleted T cells, or T cells were the source of the cDNA or gDNA that made up the material.

Authors' data handling: Quantification of nucleated cells was approximated via reference gene primer amplification. Some clones are missing from TCRdb's copy, which holds only in-frame ones; the method was immunoSEQ multiplex PCR. From that table come the V and J calls and clone size; the DNA was used to work out D and trimming. The sample records roughly 80,000 clones, roughly 80% being singletons. V was pared by 1 base and J by 10 bases, with 16 bases between. Germline assignment: CDR1 SGHAT and CDR2 FQNNGV. The CDR3 length is 14 residues. The sequence was obtained from a woman aged 60 to 75 with acute or convalescent COVID-19. The sequenced sample consisted of peripheral blood. The chain uses TRBV11-2 and TRBJ1-1, with a possible D match to TRBD1 (5 bases). The CDR3 nucleotides read TGTGCCAGCAGCTTAGTGGGGGGTAATCTCGGAGCTTTCTTT. The encoded protein is CASSLVGGNLGAFF.